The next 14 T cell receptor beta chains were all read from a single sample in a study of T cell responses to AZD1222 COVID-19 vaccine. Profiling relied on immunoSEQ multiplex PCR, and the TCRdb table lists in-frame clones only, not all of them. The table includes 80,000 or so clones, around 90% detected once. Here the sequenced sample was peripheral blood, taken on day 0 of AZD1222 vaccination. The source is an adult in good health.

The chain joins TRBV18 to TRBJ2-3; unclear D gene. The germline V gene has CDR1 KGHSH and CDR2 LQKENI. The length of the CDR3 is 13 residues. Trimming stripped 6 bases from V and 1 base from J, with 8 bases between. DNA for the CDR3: TGTGCCAGCTCGTCGCTGGGCACAGATACGCAGTATTTT. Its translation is CASSSLGTDTQYF.

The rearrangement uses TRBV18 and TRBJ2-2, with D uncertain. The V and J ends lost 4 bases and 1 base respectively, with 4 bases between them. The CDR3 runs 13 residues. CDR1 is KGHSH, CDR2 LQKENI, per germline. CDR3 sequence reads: CASSLQNTGELFF. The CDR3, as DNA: TGTGCCAGCTCACTTCAGAACACCGGGGAGCTGTTTTTT.

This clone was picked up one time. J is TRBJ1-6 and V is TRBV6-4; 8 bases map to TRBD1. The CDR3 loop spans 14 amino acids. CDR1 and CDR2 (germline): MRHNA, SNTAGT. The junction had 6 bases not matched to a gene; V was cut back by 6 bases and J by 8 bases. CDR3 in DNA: TGTGCCAGCAGAGATACAGGGGGTGATTCACCCCTCCACTTT. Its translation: CASRDTGGDSPLHF.

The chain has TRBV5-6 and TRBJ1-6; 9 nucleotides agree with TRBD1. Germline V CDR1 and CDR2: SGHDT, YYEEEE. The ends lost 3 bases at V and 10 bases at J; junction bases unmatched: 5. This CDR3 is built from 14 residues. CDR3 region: CASSYRDRESPLHF. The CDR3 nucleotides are TGTGCCAGCAGCTATCGGGACAGGGAATCACCCCTCCACTTT.

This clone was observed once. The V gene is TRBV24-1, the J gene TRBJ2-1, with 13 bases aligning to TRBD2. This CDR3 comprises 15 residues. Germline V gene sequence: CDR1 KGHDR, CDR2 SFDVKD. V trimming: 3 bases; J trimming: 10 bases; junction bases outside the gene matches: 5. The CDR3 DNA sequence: TGTGCCACCAGTGATGATACTAGCGGGAGGGCCGAGCAGTTCTTC. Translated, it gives CATSDDTSGRAEQFF.

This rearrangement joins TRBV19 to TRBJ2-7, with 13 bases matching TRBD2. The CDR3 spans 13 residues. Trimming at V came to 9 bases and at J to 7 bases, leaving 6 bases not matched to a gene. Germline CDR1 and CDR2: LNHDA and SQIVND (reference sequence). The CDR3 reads CASRLAGGGEQYF. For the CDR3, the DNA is TGTGCCAGCAGACTAGCGGGAGGAGGTGAGCAGTACTTC.

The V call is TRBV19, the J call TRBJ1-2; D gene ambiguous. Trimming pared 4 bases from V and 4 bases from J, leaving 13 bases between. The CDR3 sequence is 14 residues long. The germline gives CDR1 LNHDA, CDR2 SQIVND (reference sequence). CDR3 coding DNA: TGTGCCAGTAGTACGGTTCCTACGGGCTATGGCTACACCTTC. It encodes CASSTVPTGYGYTF.

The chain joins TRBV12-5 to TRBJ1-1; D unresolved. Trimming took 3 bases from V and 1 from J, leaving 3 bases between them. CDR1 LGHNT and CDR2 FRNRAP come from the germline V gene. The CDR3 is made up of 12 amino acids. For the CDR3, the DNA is TGTGCTAGTGGTTTACGGAACACTGAAGCTTTCTTT. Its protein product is CASGLRNTEAFF.

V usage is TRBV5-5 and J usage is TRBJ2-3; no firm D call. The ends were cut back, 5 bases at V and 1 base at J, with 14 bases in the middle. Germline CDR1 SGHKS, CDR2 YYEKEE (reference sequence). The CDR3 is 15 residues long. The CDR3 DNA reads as TGTGCCAGCAGAGAGCTGCTAGTGGGCACAGATACGCAGTATTTT. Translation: CASRELLVGTDTQYF.

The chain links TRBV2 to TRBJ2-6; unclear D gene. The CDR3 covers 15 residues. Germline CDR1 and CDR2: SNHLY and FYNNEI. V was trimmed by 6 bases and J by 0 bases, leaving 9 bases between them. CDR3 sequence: CASSRADSGANVLTF. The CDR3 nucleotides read TGTGCCAGCAGCCGAGCAGACTCTGGGGCCAACGTCCTGACTTTC.

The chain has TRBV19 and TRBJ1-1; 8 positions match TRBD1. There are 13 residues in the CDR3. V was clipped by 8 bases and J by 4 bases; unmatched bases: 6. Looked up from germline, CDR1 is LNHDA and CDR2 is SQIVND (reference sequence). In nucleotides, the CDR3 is TGTGCCAGTGGACTCGACAGGGGCACTGAAGCTTTCTTT. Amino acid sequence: CASGLDRGTEAFF. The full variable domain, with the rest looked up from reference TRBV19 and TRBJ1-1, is DGGITQSPKYLFRKEGQNVTLSCEQNLNHDAMYWYRQDPGQGLRLIYYSQIVNDFQKGDIAEGYSVSREKKESFPLTVTSAQKNPTAFYLCASGLDRGTEAFFGQGTRLTVV.

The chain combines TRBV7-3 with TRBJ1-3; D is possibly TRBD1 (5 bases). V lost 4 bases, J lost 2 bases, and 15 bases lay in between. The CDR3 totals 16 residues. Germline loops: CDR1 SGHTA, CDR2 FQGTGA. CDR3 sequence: CASSSSPGTAGNTIYF. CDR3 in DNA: TGTGCCAGCAGCTCTTCCCCCGGGACGGCTGGAAACACCATATATTTT.

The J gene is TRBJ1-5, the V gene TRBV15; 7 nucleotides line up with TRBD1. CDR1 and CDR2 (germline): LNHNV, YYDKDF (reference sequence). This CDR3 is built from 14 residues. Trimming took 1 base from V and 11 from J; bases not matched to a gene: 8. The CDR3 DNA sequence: TGTGCCACCAGCAGAGGACAGGGCCAAGGGACCCAGCATTTT. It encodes CATSRGQGQGTQHF.

The CDR3 DNA is TGTGCCAGCAGACGTCGACAAGACAATGAGCAGTTCTTC. It codes for CASRRRQDNEQFF. V and J are TRBV6-6 and TRBJ2-1, with unresolved D. CDR3 length: 13 residues. Trimming took off 6 bases at V and 5 bases at J, with 11 bases between the two ends. In germline, CDR1 is MNHNY, CDR2 SVGAGI (reference sequence).